This T cell receptor (beta chain) is drawn from a study of glioma-infiltrating T cells. Germline V CDR1 and CDR2: MNHNY, SVGAGI (reference sequence). The CDR3 contains 14 residues. V lost 2 bases and J lost 3, with 10 bases in between. Using RNA template, CDR3s of TCR alpha and beta were amplified with iRepertoire arm-PCR. TCRdb used MiXCR to reprocess the multiplex PCR reads, holding one entry per CDR3 protein. The data contain about 140,000 distinct CDR3 sequences, roughly two fifths of them singletons. Study outcomes and limitations: Very few CDR3 sequences were shared between tissue and blood.

This clonotype was counted between two and nine times. Its antigen is as yet unknown. This chain links TRBV6-6 with TRBJ2-5; the D gene is possibly TRBD1 (5 bases). The clonotype comes from a human donor with low-grade glioma or glioblastoma, undergoing nonglioma brain surgery, or in good health (not recorded which). The sequenced sample consisted of glioma tissue, nonneoplastic brain tissue, or PBMCs (not recorded which). CDR3 nucleotides: TGTGCCAGCAGTTACGGGCAGGGAAAAGAGACCCAGTACTTC. This translates into CASSYGQGKETQYF.